A selection of T cell receptor beta chains follows, all from one sample in a study of neurological immune-mediated disorders. One entry per CDR3 protein results from TCRdb running MiXCR on the 5' RACE reads. This sample has about 74,000 distinct CDR3 sequences, with 5.2% found just once. Sequencing input: PBMCs. Source of these receptors: a man aged 18 to 29 with multiple sclerosis. CDR3s leave out the opening cysteine and the closing phenylalanine or tryptophan. The order of the fields is CDR3 protein, V gene, clone size. Clone sizes are shown as once, few or many counts, or a class when the clone is expanded.

CDR3 protein: ASSLEGHTYNEQF
V gene: TRBV5-1
clone size: many

CDR3 protein: SARRKHTGTANTEAF
V gene: TRBV20-1
clone size: many

CDR3 protein: ASSFGVSNQPQN
V gene: TRBV12-3/TRBV12-4
clone size: few

CDR3 protein: ASSFSRQGYEKLF
V gene: TRBV12-3/TRBV12-4
clone size: many

CDR3 protein: ASTPPIAFSYNEQF
V gene: TRBV28
clone size: many

CDR3 protein: SARDPRGGYTDTQY
V gene: TRBV20-1
clone size: many

CDR3 protein: ASSYGGAPTDTQY
V gene: TRBV6-5
clone size: many

CDR3 protein: ASSFSRVYEQY
V gene: TRBV7-2
clone size: few

CDR3 protein: AISVTRDGPYNEQF
V gene: TRBV10-3
clone size: many

CDR3 protein: ATSREVQGARALN
V gene: TRBV15
clone size: many

CDR3 protein: ASSLGQLNTGELF
V gene: TRBV7-3
clone size: many

CDR3 protein: ASSLHPSGRYRYNEQF
V gene: TRBV7-3
clone size: many

CDR3 protein: ASSPTVNTGELF
V gene: TRBV28
clone size: many

CDR3 protein: ASSQEDGYNEQF
V gene: TRBV4-3
clone size: many

CDR3 protein: ASSLDSAYNEQF
V gene: TRBV19
clone size: many

CDR3 protein: ASSQDLTSGTQRDEQY
V gene: TRBV3-1
clone size: many

CDR3 protein: ASSLLRINDGYT
V gene: TRBV5-1
clone size: many

CDR3 protein: ASSNPGDGYT
V gene: TRBV28
clone size: many

CDR3 protein: ASSTTHRGREQY
V gene: TRBV11-2
clone size: many

CDR3 protein: SARGLGGGNYNEQF
V gene: TRBV20-1
clone size: many

CDR3 protein: SVEMGAGGTEAF
V gene: TRBV29-1
clone size: many

CDR3 protein: ASSVGASTDTQY
V gene: TRBV9
clone size: many

CDR3 protein: ASSLSGSYNEQF
V gene: TRBV12-3/TRBV12-4
clone size: many

CDR3 protein: ASSQGTSGYEQY
V gene: TRBV4-3
clone size: many

CDR3 protein: ASSANGPKYNEQF
V gene: TRBV2
clone size: many

CDR3 protein: SALYRGARRRETQY
V gene: TRBV20-1
clone size: many

CDR3 protein: SASKNLPSQPQH
V gene: TRBV20-1
clone size: many

CDR3 protein: ASSLRQANTGELF
V gene: TRBV7-8
clone size: few

CDR3 protein: ASSLSGKETQY
V gene: TRBV5-1
clone size: many

CDR3 protein: ASSLVGGDSPLH
V gene: TRBV5-1
clone size: many

CDR3 protein: AISDLRDTQY
V gene: TRBV10-3
clone size: many

CDR3 protein: ASNRGLADSEQY
V gene: TRBV27
clone size: few

CDR3 protein: SASNRMTRITDTQY
V gene: TRBV20-1
clone size: many

CDR3 protein: ASSLKGSYNTEAF
V gene: TRBV27
clone size: few

CDR3 protein: ASSQVLGPGD
V gene: TRBV14
clone size: many

CDR3 protein: SAREGAGGSSPLH
V gene: TRBV20-1
clone size: many

CDR3 protein: ASSSISEDYEQY
V gene: TRBV11-2
clone size: many

CDR3 protein: ASSSPTGRPGELF
V gene: TRBV11-2
clone size: many

CDR3 protein: SARRRGRGGQTGELF
V gene: TRBV20-1
clone size: many

CDR3 protein: SVETGGGYTEAF
V gene: TRBV29-1
clone size: many